This passage covers 27 T cell receptor beta chains from one sample sequenced in a study of cytomegalovirus exposure and HLA in healthy donors. A multiplex PCR was run with 60 Vbeta primers and 13 Jbeta primers. Assay used: immunoSEQ multiplex PCR; TCRdb lists only in-frame clones, some missing. The data hold approximately 120,000 clones, with approximately 78% observed a single time. The sequenced material came from PBMCs. The receptors were sampled from a woman in her thirties or forties in good health and CMV-seronegative.

This clone was recorded a few times. V gene TRBV5-4 combines with J gene TRBJ1-2; D is perhaps TRBD1 (5 bases). The V and J ends lost 4 bases and 3 bases respectively, with 16 bases between them. In germline, CDR1 is SGHNT, CDR2 YYREEE (reference sequence). The CDR3 is 15 residues long. The CDR3 loop is CASSHARGYDYGYTF. DNA of the CDR3: TGTGCCAGCAGCCACGCAAGGGGTTATGACTATGGCTACACCTTC. Combining the CDR3 with reference TRBV5-4 and TRBJ1-2 gives the whole variable domain ETGVTQSPTHLIKTRGQQVTLRCSSQSGHNTVSWYQQALGQGPQFIFQYYREEENGRGNFPPRFSGLQFPNYSSELNVNALELDDSALYLCASSHARGYDYGYTFGSGTRLTVV.

CDR3: CATQLPYVPGEKNEQFF. The CDR3 coding sequence is TGTGCCACCCAGCTTCCTTATGTACCGGGAGAGAAGAATGAGCAGTTCTTC. The chain is built from TRBV7-9 and TRBJ2-1, with D tentatively TRBD2 (6 bases). Germline CDR1 SEHNR, CDR2 FQNEAQ (reference sequence). The CDR3 runs 17 residues. Trimming removed 10 bases at V and 7 bases at J, with 29 bases between.

This clone has only one observation. The chain couples TRBV11-1 to TRBJ1-2, with TRBD1 identical over 8 bases. CDR1 and CDR2 from the germline V gene are SGHAT and FQDESV (reference sequence). The CDR3 consists of 15 residues. V lost 5 bases and J lost 4; bases outside the gene matches: 9. CDR3 DNA: TGTGCCAGCAGCCTCGGCAGGGGGCTACGCTATGGCTACACCTTC. Amino acid sequence: CASSLGRGLRYGYTF.

The chain joins TRBV18 to TRBJ2-3; 8 bases are a match to TRBD1. This CDR3 is built from 14 residues. V was clipped by 6 bases and J by 1 base; unmatched bases: 3. Germline loops: CDR1 KGHSH, CDR2 LQKENI. CDR3 residues: CASSPGQGTDTQYF. CDR3 DNA: TGTGCCAGCTCTCCGGGACAGGGCACAGATACGCAGTATTTT.

The chain employs TRBV28 and TRBJ1-2, with 7 bases aligning to TRBD1. J lost 8 bases, V lost 6 bases, and 15 bases had no gene match. CDR3 length: 15 amino acids. Germline CDR1 MDHEN, CDR2 SYDVKM. DNA of the CDR3: TGTGCCAGCAGGACGGAATACAGGGGACTCGGGGGCTACACCTTC. Protein product: CASRTEYRGLGGYTF.

This chain links TRBV19 with TRBJ1-2; 9 bases align to TRBD1. CDR3 length: 14 residues. V lost 4 bases and J lost 7; bases outside the gene matches: 7. The germline V gene encodes CDR1 LNHDA and CDR2 SQIVND (reference sequence). In DNA, the CDR3 is TGTGCCAGTAGTACCACAGGGGGCGTCTTTGGCTACACCTTC. Encoded protein: CASSTTGGVFGYTF.

V gene TRBV18 combines with J gene TRBJ2-7, with 14 bases that match TRBD2. CDR3 size: 15 residues. V shed 3 bases, J shed 5 bases, and the junction held 3 bases outside the gene matches. Per the germline V gene, CDR1 is KGHSH and CDR2 is LQKENI. CDR3 loop: CASSPQGLAGDEQYF. CDR3 in DNA: TGTGCCAGCTCACCCCAGGGACTAGCGGGAGACGAGCAGTACTTC.

The chain has TRBV6-4 and TRBJ2-1, with 7 bases aligning to TRBD2. V was pared by 5 bases and J by 6 bases, with 7 bases of the junction left unmatched. Germline CDR1 reads MRHNA; CDR2 reads SNTAGT. There are 14 residues in the CDR3. CDR3 protein: CASSPRLASNEQFF. The DNA for the CDR3 is TGTGCCAGCAGTCCTAGACTAGCAAGCAATGAGCAGTTCTTC.

This clone showed up just a few times. The gene calls are TRBV6-6 and TRBJ2-2; 8 bases fit TRBD2. This CDR3 spans 13 amino acids. With V trimmed by 10 bases and J by 8 bases, 9 bases remained unmatched. Germline loops: CDR1 MNHNY, CDR2 SVGAGI (reference sequence). The CDR3 region is CAITPGGMGELFF. DNA of the CDR3: TGTGCCATCACGCCGGGAGGGATGGGGGAGCTGTTTTTT.

This clone was seen only a few times. The genes are TRBV20-1 and TRBJ1-2; a possible D gene is TRBD1 (5 bases). The CDR3 extends over 11 amino acids. Looked up from germline, CDR1 is DFQATT and CDR2 is SNEGSKA (reference sequence). Trimming took off 1 base at V and 8 bases at J, with 8 bases between the two ends. The CDR3 here is CSARGGGGYTF. In DNA, the CDR3 is TGCAGTGCTAGAGGGGGGGGAGGCTACACCTTC.

This clone has a single count. V is TRBV6-7 and J is TRBJ2-6, with D possibly being TRBD2 (6 bases). TRBV6-7 is identified as an open reading frame with a role that is uncertain. The ends were cut back, 0 bases at V and 3 bases at J, with 12 bases in the middle. The CDR3 sequence is 17 residues long. The CDR3 here is CASSYSFGGDGANVLTF. The CDR3 DNA is TGTGCCAGCAGTTACTCGTTCGGAGGGGATGGGGCCAACGTCCTGACTTTC.

For this clone: Other nucleotide sequences in the sample specify the same CDR3. This sequence joins TRBV10-3 and TRBJ2-3; 13 bases agree with TRBD2. The CDR3 totals 17 residues. Germline CDR1 is ENHRY and CDR2 is SYGVKD. J gave up 5 bases and V 1 base, and 6 bases lay outside the gene matches. CDR3 coding DNA: TGTGCCATCAGTGAGTTCGGACTAGCGGGAGTGAGAGATACGCAGTATTTT. This translates into CAISEFGLAGVRDTQYF.

This chain connects TRBV11-2 to TRBJ2-1, with a tentative D call TRBD2 (6 bases). V was trimmed by 0 bases and J by 9 bases, leaving 15 bases between them. Germline V gene data show CDR1 as SGHAT and CDR2 as FQNNGV. This CDR3 has 15 amino acids. Here the CDR3 reads CASSLDWGGTIEQFF. The CDR3 DNA reads TGTGCCAGCAGCTTAGATTGGGGCGGGACGATTGAGCAGTTCTTC.

The chain carries TRBV11-2 and TRBJ2-4; the D gene is possibly TRBD2 (5 bases). This CDR3 contains 15 residues. V dropped 3 bases and J dropped 0 bases, with 9 bases sitting between them. The germline gives CDR1 SGHAT, CDR2 FQNNGV. CDR3 DNA sequence: TGTGCCAGCAGCTTGGGAGCTGTAGCCAAAAACATTCAGTACTTC. Its translation is CASSLGAVAKNIQYF.

This chain joins TRBV7-9 and TRBJ2-1, with TRBD1 matching 10 bases. With V trimmed by 3 bases and J by 2 bases, 1 base remained unmatched. This CDR3 contains 15 residues. Germline V CDR1 and CDR2: SEHNR, FQNEAQ (reference sequence). CDR3 nucleotides: TGTGCCAGCAGCTTTGGGACAGGGGCCTACAATGAGCAGTTCTTC. This codes for CASSFGTGAYNEQFF.

The chain recombines TRBV28 with TRBJ2-5; D is ambiguous. The V end lost 3 bases, the J end lost 5 bases, and 16 bases lay between the germline ends. Looked up from germline, CDR1 is MDHEN and CDR2 is SYDVKM. The CDR3 sequence is 15 residues long. The CDR3 loop reads CASSFPDNLRETQYF. The DNA for the CDR3 is TGTGCCAGCAGTTTCCCTGACAACCTTAGGGAGACCCAGTACTTC.

V and J are TRBV9 and TRBJ2-5; unclear D gene. The CDR3 is 16 amino acids. The germline V gene encodes CDR1 SGDLS and CDR2 YYNGEE. V lost 4 bases and J 1 base, leaving 17 bases between the germline ends. This chain's CDR3 is CASSTLGGNIQETQYF. In DNA form, the CDR3 reads TGTGCCAGCAGCACCCTTGGCGGAAACATCCAAGAGACCCAGTACTTC.

This clone appeared a few times. The chain couples TRBV5-6 to TRBJ2-7; no clear D. Trimming stripped 3 bases from V and 0 bases from J, with 13 bases between. Germline V gene lookup returns CDR1 SGHDT and CDR2 YYEEEE. The CDR3 totals 15 residues. CDR3 coding DNA: TGTGCCAGCAGCTCGTACCACATTACCTCCTACGAGCAGTACTTC. This codes for CASSSYHITSYEQYF.

This clone has a handful of counts. This rearrangement joins TRBV6-5 to TRBJ2-1, with D hard to call. This CDR3 is built from 14 residues. The V gene's germline CDR1 is MNHEY and CDR2 SVGAGI. The V gene lost 0 bases and the J gene lost 8 bases, with 11 bases spanning the gap. The CDR3 sequence is CASSYSVWSHEQFF. CDR3 in DNA: TGTGCCAGCAGTTACTCAGTCTGGAGCCATGAGCAGTTCTTC.

This chain joins TRBV6-1 and TRBJ2-7; 9 positions agree with TRBD1. Unmatched junction bases numbered 8, after V lost 8 bases and J lost 6 bases. The CDR3 consists of 13 residues. The germline V gene has CDR1 MNHNS and CDR2 SASEGT. The CDR3 region has the DNA TGTGCCAGCCAACCGGGACAGGGCCCCGAGCAGTACTTC. Translating gives CASQPGQGPEQYF.

The chain recombines TRBV15 with TRBJ2-1; TRBD1 matches at 8 bases. The CDR3 length is 16 residues. Per germline, CDR1 LNHNV and CDR2 YYDKDF (reference sequence). J was trimmed by 8 bases and V by 0 bases; bases with no gene match: 9. In nucleotides, the CDR3 is TGTGCCACCAGCAGAGACGGGATGACAGGGGTCCATGAGCAGTTCTTC. Translated: CATSRDGMTGVHEQFF.

This clone has only a few counts. The chain couples TRBV6-6 to TRBJ1-2; TRBD1 might be the D (6 bases). The germline V gene encodes CDR1 MNHNY and CDR2 SVGAGI (reference sequence). The CDR3 extends over 12 amino acids. The V and J ends lost 8 bases and 14 bases respectively, with 21 bases between them. CDR3 protein: CASGYRRDIGTF. As DNA, the CDR3 is TGTGCCAGCGGCTATCGCCGGGACATAGGTACCTTC.

This clone was recorded only once. The chain is built from TRBV9 and TRBJ2-3; D not resolved. The CDR3 consists of 14 residues. The V end was cut by 0 bases, the J end by 2 bases, with 7 bases between. Germline lookup yields CDR1 SGDLS and CDR2 YYNGEE. CDR3 coding DNA: TGTGCCAGCAGCGTAGGTAGCTTCACAGATACGCAGTATTTT. This translates into CASSVGSFTDTQYF.

The chain recombines TRBV6-5 with TRBJ1-2; tentative D call: TRBD1 (6 bases). CDR1 and CDR2 from the germline V gene are MNHEY and SVGAGI. The CDR3 extends over 14 amino acids. Trimming pared 5 bases from V and 8 bases from J, leaving 18 bases between. In DNA form, the CDR3 reads TGTGCCAGCAGTCGAGCAGGGGATGTTTGGGGCTACACCTTC. Protein product: CASSRAGDVWGYTF.

The chain combines TRBV14 with TRBJ2-7, with 14 bases aligning to TRBD2. Germline V CDR1 and CDR2: SGHDN, FVKESK. The CDR3 contains 15 residues. With 4 bases clipped from V and 2 bases from J, the junction kept 1 base outside the gene matches. CDR3 residues: CASSLGLAGAYEQYF. DNA for the CDR3: TGTGCCAGCAGCCTGGGACTAGCGGGAGCCTACGAGCAGTACTTC.

The CDR3 coding sequence is TGTGCCAGCAGTGACAAGGGGAAGCAGAGAGATTACGAGCAGTACTTC. This gives the protein CASSDKGKQRDYEQYF. The chain recombines TRBV6-1 with TRBJ2-7; tentatively, D is TRBD1 (5 bases). Deletions cut 3 bases from V and 4 bases from J, with 19 bases between. This CDR3 is built from 16 residues. Per germline, CDR1 MNHNS and CDR2 SASEGT.

This clone has just a few counts. The chain is built from TRBV5-6 and TRBJ2-2; 10 nucleotides align to TRBD1. Trimming took 5 bases from V and 9 from J; bases not matched to a gene: 7. CDR3 length: 14 residues. Germline loops: CDR1 SGHDT, CDR2 YYEEEE. The CDR3 loop reads CASREGQGIRELFF. The CDR3 DNA reads TGTGCCAGCAGGGAGGGACAGGGGATCCGGGAGCTGTTTTTT.